These 8 T cell receptor beta chains originate from one sample sequenced in a study of cytomegalovirus exposure and HLA in healthy donors. Use of 60 Vbeta and 13 Jbeta primers characterized the PCR. Repertoires were generated with immunoSEQ multiplex PCR, while TCRdb's copy carries only in-frame clones and drops some. The repertoire holds 140,000 to 150,000 clones, with roughly a tenth as singletons. The sample consisted of PBMCs. These receptors all stem from a male donor in good health and CMV-seronegative.

This clone showed up just a few times. V is TRBV25-1 and J is TRBJ2-1, with D unresolved. Between the trimmed V and J ends, which lost 8 bases and 3 bases, there was a span of 11 bases. The CDR3 sequence is 13 residues long. Germline loops: CDR1 MGHDK, CDR2 SYGVNS. The CDR3 region has the DNA TGTGCCAGCCGCCTATTCGACTACAATGAGCAGTTCTTC. Translation: CASRLFDYNEQFF.

The rearrangement joins TRBV19 to TRBJ1-6, with D uncertain. The germline gives CDR1 LNHDA, CDR2 SQIVND (reference sequence). The germline V and J ends were trimmed by 5 bases and 7 bases, with 15 bases remaining between them. CDR3 length equals 15 residues. The CDR3 protein is CASSPGLALNSPLHF. CDR3 coding DNA: TGTGCCAGTAGTCCCGGACTGGCGCTAAATTCACCCCTCCACTTT.

This clone was counted a few times. J is TRBJ2-7 and V is TRBV7-9, with TRBD2 matching over 12 bases. Germline V gene sequence: CDR1 SEHNR, CDR2 FQNEAQ (reference sequence). V shed 0 bases, J shed 2 bases, and the junction held 8 bases outside the gene matches. This CDR3 has 18 amino acids. CDR3 in amino acids: CASSLAPGRTSGAYEQYF. Here the CDR3 DNA reads TGTGCCAGCAGCTTAGCGCCAGGGAGGACTAGCGGGGCCTACGAGCAGTACTTC. The full variable domain, completed using reference TRBV7-9 and TRBJ2-7, is DTGVSQNPRHKITKRGQNVTFRCDPISEHNRLYWYRQTLGQGPEFLTYFQNEAQLEKSRLLSDRFSAERPKGSFSTLEIQRTEQGDSAMYLCASSLAPGRTSGAYEQYFGPGTRLTVT.

Note on this clone: Other DNA sequences from this sample encode an identical CDR3 as well. The J gene is TRBJ2-1, the V gene TRBV5-1; 10 bases fit TRBD2. V shed 4 bases and J 10 bases; nucleotides not matched to a gene: 11. CDR1 SGHRS and CDR2 YFSETQ come from the germline V gene. This CDR3 contains 15 residues. Here the CDR3 DNA reads TGCGCCAGCAGCGACCAGGGGCTAGCGGGAGAGGAGCAGTTCTTC. This gives the protein CASSDQGLAGEEQFF.

This clone appeared a few times. The chain recombines TRBV19 with TRBJ1-2; 7 nucleotides agree with TRBD1. The trim removed 5 bases at V and 5 bases at J, leaving 11 bases unmatched. This CDR3 spans 15 amino acids. Germline CDR1 LNHDA, CDR2 SQIVND (reference sequence). CDR3 protein: CASSHQPGTAYGYTF. CDR3 bases: TGTGCCAGTAGTCACCAGCCCGGGACAGCTTATGGCTACACCTTC.

The chain combines TRBV19 with TRBJ1-5; unclear D gene. This CDR3 comprises 14 residues. V was cut by 5 bases and J by 0 bases, with 8 bases left in between. Germline V lookup: CDR1 LNHDA, CDR2 SQIVND (reference sequence). The CDR3 protein is CASSFPYSNQPQHF. The CDR3 DNA reads TGTGCCAGTAGTTTCCCCTATAGCAATCAGCCCCAGCATTTT.

This clone was seen only a few times. The chain is built from TRBV30 and TRBJ1-5; maybe TRBD1 (6 bases). The CDR3 runs 15 residues. The germline V gene encodes CDR1 GTSNPN and CDR2 SVGIG (reference sequence). V was clipped by 7 bases and J by 1 base, with 17 bases between them. CDR3 DNA sequence: TGTGCCTTGGGGACACCCGGGACGAGCAATCAGCCCCAGCATTTT. It is translated as CALGTPGTSNQPQHF. The variable domain in full, with the rest retrieved from reference TRBV30 and TRBJ1-5, is SQTIHQWPATLVQPVGSPLSLECTVEGTSNPNLYWYRQAAGRGLQLLFYSVGIGQISSEVPQNLSASRPQDRQFILSSKKLLLSDSGFYLCALGTPGTSNQPQHFGDGTRLSIL.

This clone was seen only a few times. The chain uses TRBV19 and TRBJ1-6; no reliable D call. V was pared by 5 bases and J by 9 bases, with 17 bases between. Germline V gene data show CDR1 as LNHDA and CDR2 as SQIVND (reference sequence). The CDR3 consists of 15 residues. The CDR3 nucleotides are TGTGCCAGTAGTTTTCGACACCAAGAAGGTTCACCCCTCCACTTT. Its protein is CASSFRHQEGSPLHF.